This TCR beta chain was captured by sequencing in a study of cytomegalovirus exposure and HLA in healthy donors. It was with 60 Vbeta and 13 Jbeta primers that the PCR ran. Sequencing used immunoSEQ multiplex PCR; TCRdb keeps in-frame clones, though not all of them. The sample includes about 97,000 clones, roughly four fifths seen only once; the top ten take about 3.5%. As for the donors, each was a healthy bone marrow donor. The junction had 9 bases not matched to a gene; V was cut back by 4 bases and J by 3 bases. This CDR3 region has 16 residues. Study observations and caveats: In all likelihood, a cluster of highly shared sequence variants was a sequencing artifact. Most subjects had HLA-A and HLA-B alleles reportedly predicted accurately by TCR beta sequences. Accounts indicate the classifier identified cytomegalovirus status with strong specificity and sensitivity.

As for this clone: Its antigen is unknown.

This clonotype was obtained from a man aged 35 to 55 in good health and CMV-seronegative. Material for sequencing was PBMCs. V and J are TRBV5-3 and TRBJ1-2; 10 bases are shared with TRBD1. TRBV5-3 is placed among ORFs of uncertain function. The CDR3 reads CARSRTGGEVDYGYTF. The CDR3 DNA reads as TGTGCCAGAAGCCGGACAGGGGGGGAAGTGGACTATGGCTACACCTTC.